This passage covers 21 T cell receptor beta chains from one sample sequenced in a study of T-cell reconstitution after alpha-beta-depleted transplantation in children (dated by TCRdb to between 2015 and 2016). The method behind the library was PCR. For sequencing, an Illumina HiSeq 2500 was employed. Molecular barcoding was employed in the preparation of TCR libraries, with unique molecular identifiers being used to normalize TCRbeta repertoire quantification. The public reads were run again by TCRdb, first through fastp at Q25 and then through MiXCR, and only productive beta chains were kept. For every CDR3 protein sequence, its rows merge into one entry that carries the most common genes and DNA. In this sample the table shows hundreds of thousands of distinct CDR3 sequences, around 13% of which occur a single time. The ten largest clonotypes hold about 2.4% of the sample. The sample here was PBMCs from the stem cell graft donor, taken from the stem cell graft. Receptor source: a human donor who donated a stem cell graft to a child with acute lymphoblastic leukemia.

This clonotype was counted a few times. DNA for the CDR3: TGCGCCATCCCGAGGGACGCCCTCCGCGAGCAGTACTTC. Protein sequence: CAIPRDALREQYF. The chain carries TRBV10-2 and TRBJ2-7; D is tentatively TRBD1 or TRBD2 (5 bases each). Between the trimmed V and J ends, which lost 10 bases and 6 bases, there was a span of 19 bases. CDR3 length: 13 residues. Germline CDR1 and CDR2: WSHSY and SAAADI.

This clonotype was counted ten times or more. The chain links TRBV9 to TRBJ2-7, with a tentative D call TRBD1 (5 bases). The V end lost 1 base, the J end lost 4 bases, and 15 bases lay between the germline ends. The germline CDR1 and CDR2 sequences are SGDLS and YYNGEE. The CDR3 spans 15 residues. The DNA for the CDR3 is TGTGCCAGCAGCGTAAGTGCCGGGTCAGGGTACGAGCAGTACTTC. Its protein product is CASSVSAGSGYEQYF.

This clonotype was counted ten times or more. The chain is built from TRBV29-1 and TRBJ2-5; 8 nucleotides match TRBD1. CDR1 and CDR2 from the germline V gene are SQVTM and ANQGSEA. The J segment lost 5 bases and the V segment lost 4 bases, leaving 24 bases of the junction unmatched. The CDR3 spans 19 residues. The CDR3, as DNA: TGCAGCGTTGTTAGGTTATCGGGGACGGAAACAGGGGGTTTGGAGACCCAGTACTTC. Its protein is CSVVRLSGTETGGLETQYF.

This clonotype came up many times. The CDR3 DNA reads as TGCGCCAGCAGCCCGACCGTCTCCTACGAGCAGTACTTC. It codes for CASSPTVSYEQYF. The V and J genes are TRBV5-1 and TRBJ2-7; D call uncertain. The length of the CDR3 is 13 residues. Trimming stripped 4 bases from V and 0 bases from J, with 8 bases between. Per germline, CDR1 SGHRS and CDR2 YFSETQ.

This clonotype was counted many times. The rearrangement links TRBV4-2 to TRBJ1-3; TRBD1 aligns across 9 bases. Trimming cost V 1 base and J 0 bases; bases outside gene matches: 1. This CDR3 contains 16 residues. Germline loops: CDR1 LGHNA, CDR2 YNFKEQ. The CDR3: CASSQATGGSGNTIYF. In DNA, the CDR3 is TGTGCCAGCAGCCAAGCGACAGGGGGCTCTGGAAACACCATATATTTT.

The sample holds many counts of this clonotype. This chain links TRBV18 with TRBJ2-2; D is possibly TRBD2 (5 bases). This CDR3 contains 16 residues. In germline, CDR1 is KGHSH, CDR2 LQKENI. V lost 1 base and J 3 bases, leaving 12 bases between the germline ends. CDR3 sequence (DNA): TGTGCCAGCTCACCACGAACGGGATCAGACACCGGGGAGCTGTTTTTT. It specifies CASSPRTGSDTGELFF.

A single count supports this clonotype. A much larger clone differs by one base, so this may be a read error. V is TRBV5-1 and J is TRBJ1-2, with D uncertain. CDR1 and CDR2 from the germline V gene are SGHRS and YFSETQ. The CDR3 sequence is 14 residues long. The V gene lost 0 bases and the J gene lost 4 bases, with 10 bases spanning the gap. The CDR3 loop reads CASSLAAGVYGYTF. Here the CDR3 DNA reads TGCGCCAGCAGCTTGGCAGCCGGGGTCTATGGCTACACCTTC.

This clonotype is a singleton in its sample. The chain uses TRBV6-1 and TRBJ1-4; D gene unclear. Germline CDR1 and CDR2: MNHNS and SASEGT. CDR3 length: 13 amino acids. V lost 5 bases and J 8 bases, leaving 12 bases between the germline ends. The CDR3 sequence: CASSTWVGEKLFF. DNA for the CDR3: TGTGCCAGCAGTACCTGGGTAGGAGAAAAACTGTTTTTT.

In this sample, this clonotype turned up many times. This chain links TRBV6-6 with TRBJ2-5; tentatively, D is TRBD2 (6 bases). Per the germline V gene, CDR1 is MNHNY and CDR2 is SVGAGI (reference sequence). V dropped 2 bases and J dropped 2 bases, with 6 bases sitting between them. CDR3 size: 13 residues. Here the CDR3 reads CASSYGGQETQYF. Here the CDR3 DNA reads TGTGCCAGCAGTTACGGGGGGCAAGAGACCCAGTACTTC.

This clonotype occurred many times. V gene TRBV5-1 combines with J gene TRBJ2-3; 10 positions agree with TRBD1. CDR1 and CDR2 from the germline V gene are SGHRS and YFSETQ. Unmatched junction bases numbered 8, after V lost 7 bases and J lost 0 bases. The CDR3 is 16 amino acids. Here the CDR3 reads CASSSLTGGSTDTQYF. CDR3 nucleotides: TGCGCCAGCTCCTCCTTGACAGGGGGCAGCACAGATACGCAGTATTTT.

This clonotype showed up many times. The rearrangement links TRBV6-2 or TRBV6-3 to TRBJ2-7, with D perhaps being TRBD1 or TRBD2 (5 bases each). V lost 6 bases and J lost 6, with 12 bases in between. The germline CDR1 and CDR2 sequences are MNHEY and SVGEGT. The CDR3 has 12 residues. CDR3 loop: CASSPFGGEQYF. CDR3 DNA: TGTGCCAGCAGCCCCTTTGGGGGCGAGCAGTACTTC.

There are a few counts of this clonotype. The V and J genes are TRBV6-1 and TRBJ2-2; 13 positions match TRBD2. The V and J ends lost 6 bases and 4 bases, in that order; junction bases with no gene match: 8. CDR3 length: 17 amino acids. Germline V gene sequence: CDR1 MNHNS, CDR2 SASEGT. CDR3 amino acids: CASRRPGTSGITGELFF. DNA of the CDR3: TGTGCCAGCAGGAGACCCGGGACTAGCGGGATCACCGGGGAGCTGTTTTTT.

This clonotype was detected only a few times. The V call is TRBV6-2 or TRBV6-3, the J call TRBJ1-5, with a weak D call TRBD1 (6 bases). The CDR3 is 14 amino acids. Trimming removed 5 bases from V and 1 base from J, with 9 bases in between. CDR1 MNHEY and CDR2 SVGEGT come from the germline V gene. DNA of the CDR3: TGTGCCAGCAGTCAACAGGGAAGCAATCAGCCCCAGCATTTT. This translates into CASSQQGSNQPQHF.

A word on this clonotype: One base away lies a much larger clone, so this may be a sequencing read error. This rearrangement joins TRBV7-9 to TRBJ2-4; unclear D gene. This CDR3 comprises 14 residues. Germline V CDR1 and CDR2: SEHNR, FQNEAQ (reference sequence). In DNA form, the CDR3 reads TGTGCCAGCAGCACCTCCGTGTCCAAAAACAGTCAGTACTTC. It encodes CASSTSVSKNSQYF.

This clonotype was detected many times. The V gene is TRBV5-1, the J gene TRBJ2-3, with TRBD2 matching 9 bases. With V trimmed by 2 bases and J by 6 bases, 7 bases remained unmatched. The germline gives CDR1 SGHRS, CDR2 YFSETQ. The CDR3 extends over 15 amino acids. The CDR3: CASSFLAGARDTQYF. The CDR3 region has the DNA TGCGCCAGCAGCTTTTTAGCGGGGGCTCGGGATACGCAGTATTTT.

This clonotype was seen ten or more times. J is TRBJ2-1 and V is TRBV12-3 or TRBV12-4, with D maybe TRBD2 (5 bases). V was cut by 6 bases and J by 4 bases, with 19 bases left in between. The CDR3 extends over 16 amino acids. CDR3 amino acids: CASSPTPASRYNEQFF. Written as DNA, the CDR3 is TGTGCCAGCAGCCCGACCCCCGCTAGCAGGTACAATGAGCAGTTCTTC.

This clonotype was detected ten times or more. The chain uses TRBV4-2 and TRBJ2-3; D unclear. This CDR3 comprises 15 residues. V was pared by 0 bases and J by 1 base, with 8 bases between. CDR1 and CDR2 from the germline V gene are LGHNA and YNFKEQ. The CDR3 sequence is CASSQDPTRTDTQYF. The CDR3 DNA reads TGTGCCAGCAGCCAAGACCCTACACGCACAGATACGCAGTATTTT.

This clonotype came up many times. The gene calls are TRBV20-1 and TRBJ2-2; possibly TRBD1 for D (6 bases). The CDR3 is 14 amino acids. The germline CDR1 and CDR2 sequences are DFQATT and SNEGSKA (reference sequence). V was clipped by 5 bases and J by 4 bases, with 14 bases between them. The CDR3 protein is CSAFQDSRTGELFF. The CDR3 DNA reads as TGCAGTGCTTTTCAGGACAGCCGCACCGGGGAGCTGTTTTTT.

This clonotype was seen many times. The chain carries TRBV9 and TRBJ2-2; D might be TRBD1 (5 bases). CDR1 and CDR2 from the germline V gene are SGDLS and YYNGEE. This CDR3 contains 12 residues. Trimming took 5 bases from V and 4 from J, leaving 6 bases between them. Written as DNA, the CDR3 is TGTGCCAGCAGTGACAGCACCGGGGAGCTGTTTTTT. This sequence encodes CASSDSTGELFF.

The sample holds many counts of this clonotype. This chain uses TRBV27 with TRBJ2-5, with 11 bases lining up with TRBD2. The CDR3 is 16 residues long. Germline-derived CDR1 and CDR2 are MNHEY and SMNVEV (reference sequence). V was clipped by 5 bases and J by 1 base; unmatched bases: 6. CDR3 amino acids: CASSPRLAGSQETQYF. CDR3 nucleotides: TGTGCCAGCAGTCCAAGACTAGCGGGGTCCCAAGAGACCCAGTACTTC.

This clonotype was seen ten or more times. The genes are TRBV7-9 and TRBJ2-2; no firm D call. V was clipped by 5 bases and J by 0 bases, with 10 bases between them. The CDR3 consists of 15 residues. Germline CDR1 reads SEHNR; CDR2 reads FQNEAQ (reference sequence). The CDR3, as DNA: TGTGCCAGCAGCCTGCAGGCCCCGAACACCGGGGAGCTGTTTTTT. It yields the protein CASSLQAPNTGELFF.